Listed here are 19 T cell receptor beta chains from one sample, sequenced in a study of early T cells in non-severe SARS-CoV-2 infection. TCRdb fed the 5' RACE reads into MiXCR, producing one record per CDR3 protein. The data show around 60,000 distinct CDR3 sequences, roughly 13% seen once. The sample taken for sequencing was whole blood. These TCRs come from an adult who was a healthcare worker with PCR-confirmed SARS-CoV-2 infection or an uninfected control (not recorded which).

Only a few counts were recorded for this clonotype. V gene TRBV11-2 combines with J gene TRBJ2-5, with TRBD2 identical over 9 bases. V dropped 2 bases and J dropped 5; count of bases not matched to a gene: 6. Germline-derived CDR1 and CDR2 are SGHAT and FQNNGV. The CDR3 consists of 15 residues. The CDR3 sequence: CASSLSGTSLETQYF. CDR3 coding DNA: TGTGCCAGCAGCTTAAGTGGGACTAGCCTCGAGACCCAGTACTTC.

The rearrangement uses TRBV6-1 and TRBJ1-6, with D unresolved. The CDR3 sequence is 11 residues long. Germline V CDR1 and CDR2: MNHNS, SASEGT. The V gene lost 1 base and the J gene lost 9 bases, with 1 base spanning the gap. The CDR3 loop is CASSEVSPLHF. The CDR3 nucleotides are TGTGCCAGCAGTGAAGTTTCACCCCTCCACTTT.

This clonotype appeared many times. The chain uses TRBV20-1 and TRBJ1-1; D call uncertain. Germline assignment: CDR1 DFQATT and CDR2 SNEGSKA (reference sequence). Trimming removed 6 bases from V and 0 bases from J, with 14 bases in between. There are 14 residues in the CDR3. This chain's CDR3 is CSAVSIRVNTEAFF. The DNA of the CDR3 is TGCAGTGCAGTATCAATTCGGGTGAACACTGAAGCTTTCTTT.

The genes are TRBV4-1 and TRBJ1-4; 7 nucleotides align to TRBD1. The J segment lost 6 bases and the V segment lost 5 bases, leaving 9 bases of the junction unmatched. Germline CDR1 is MGHRA and CDR2 is YSYEKL. This CDR3 is built from 15 residues. The CDR3 is CASSYNRGPHEKLFF. CDR3 coding DNA: TGCGCCAGCAGCTACAACAGGGGACCACATGAAAAACTGTTTTTT.

Only a few counts were recorded for this clonotype. The V and J genes are TRBV30 and TRBJ1-4; D is unclear. V shed 4 bases and J shed 5 bases, with 11 bases lying between them. Germline V gene lookup returns CDR1 GTSNPN and CDR2 SVGIG (reference sequence). There are 13 residues in the CDR3. CDR3 coding DNA: TGTGCCTGGAACAGAATGGGGAATGAAAAACTGTTTTTT. Its translation is CAWNRMGNEKLFF.

This clonotype was observed a few times. V gene TRBV27 combines with J gene TRBJ2-7; D is unclear. This CDR3 comprises 15 residues. CDR1 MNHEY and CDR2 SMNVEV come from the germline V gene (reference sequence). Trimming pared 0 bases from V and 2 bases from J, leaving 11 bases between. Written as DNA, the CDR3 is TGTGCCAGCAGTTTATCGATAGGCAGAACCTACGAGCAGTACTTC. As protein: CASSLSIGRTYEQYF.

The chain carries TRBV20-1 and TRBJ2-7; 7 positions match TRBD2. Germline V gives CDR1 DFQATT, CDR2 SNEGSKA (reference sequence). The CDR3 consists of 15 residues. The J segment lost 2 bases and the V segment lost 4 bases, leaving 11 bases of the junction unmatched. The CDR3 is CSAKASGFVTYEQYF. For the CDR3, the DNA is TGCAGTGCTAAGGCTAGCGGATTCGTTACCTACGAGCAGTACTTC.

This clonotype was recorded many times. The chain carries TRBV27 and TRBJ1-2, with a possible D match to TRBD1 (6 bases). V lost 8 bases, J lost 2 bases, and 18 bases lay in between. Germline V gives CDR1 MNHEY, CDR2 SMNVEV (reference sequence). The CDR3 runs to 15 residues. Written as DNA, the CDR3 is TGTGCCAGCGGACAACTCAGGGGAACGAACTATGGCTACACCTTC. Amino acid sequence: CASGQLRGTNYGYTF.

The chain joins TRBV10-2 to TRBJ2-4, with D possibly TRBD1 on 6 matching bases. The germline V gene encodes CDR1 WSHSY and CDR2 SAAADI. The CDR3 has 15 residues. V was clipped by 2 bases and J by 1 base, with 9 bases between them. The CDR3 here is CASSEAGAAKNIQYF. The CDR3 region has the DNA TGCGCCAGCAGTGAGGCAGGGGCGGCCAAAAACATTCAGTACTTC.

This clonotype was seen repeatedly, ten times or more. V and J are TRBV4-2 and TRBJ1-5; D is unclear. The CDR3 extends over 16 amino acids. The germline V gene has CDR1 LGHNA and CDR2 YNFKEQ. With 1 base removed from V and 1 base from J, the gap between germline ends came to 11 bases. This CDR3 reads CASSQGSGSSNQPQHF. CDR3 nucleotides: TGTGCCAGCAGCCAAGGTAGTGGGTCGAGCAATCAGCCCCAGCATTTT.

The rearrangement links TRBV12-3 or TRBV12-4 to TRBJ2-1; 7 bases align to TRBD2. The CDR3 spans 15 residues. Trimming took 3 bases from V and 8 from J; bases not matched to a gene: 10. For the CDR3, the DNA is TGTGCCAGCAGTTTCCGGGACCGGGGGGTGGATGAGCAGTTCTTC. Translating it yields CASSFRDRGVDEQFF.

The chain joins TRBV6-5 to TRBJ2-1, with D unclear. CDR3 size: 15 residues. The ends were cut back, 0 bases at V and 2 bases at J, with 8 bases in the middle. Germline lookup yields CDR1 MNHEY and CDR2 SVGAGI. The DNA for the CDR3 is TGTGCCAGCAGTTACTCGAGTCTTACCTACAATGAGCAGTTCTTC. It encodes CASSYSSLTYNEQFF.

Many counts were recorded for this clonotype. The rearrangement uses TRBV5-1 and TRBJ2-1, with no clear D. Germline V gives CDR1 SGHRS, CDR2 YFSETQ. V lost 4 bases to trimming and J lost 5 bases, with 13 bases between them. This CDR3 comprises 14 residues. The CDR3 DNA reads TGCGCCAGCAGCCTTGGGTCCACCAACAATGAGCAGTTCTTC. Translating it yields CASSLGSTNNEQFF.

This clonotype was detected only a few times. This CDR3 reads CASSLVWASGTDTQYF. The CDR3 region has the DNA TGTGCCAGCAGCTTAGTGTGGGCTAGCGGCACAGATACGCAGTATTTT. This sequence joins TRBV7-2 and TRBJ2-3; the D gene is possibly TRBD2 (6 bases). The CDR3 sequence is 16 residues long. From germline, CDR1 is SGHTA and CDR2 FQGNSA. V was cut by 1 base and J by 1 base, with 12 bases left in between.

This clonotype has a count of ten or more. The V gene is TRBV7-2, the J gene TRBJ2-3; D not certain. V shed 6 bases and J shed 3 bases, with 13 bases lying between them. Per the germline V gene, CDR1 is SGHTA and CDR2 is FQGNSA. This CDR3 is built from 14 residues. The CDR3 DNA reads TGTGCCAGCAGTATCCAGATGAGTACAGATACGCAGTATTTT. Its translation is CASSIQMSTDTQYF.

This clonotype was observed many times. J is TRBJ2-4 and V is TRBV6-6; possibly TRBD1 for D (5 bases). Germline values: CDR1 MNHNY, CDR2 SVGAGI (reference sequence). Trimming left V 11 bases short and J 2 bases short, with 13 bases between. The CDR3 contains 13 residues. DNA for the CDR3: TGTGCCGTTAGGACAATGCCCAAAAACATTCAGTACTTC. Translated, it gives CAVRTMPKNIQYF.

There are a few counts of this clonotype. This chain joins TRBV7-6 and TRBJ2-7, with TRBD2 identical over 9 bases. The CDR3 covers 12 residues. Germline V gives CDR1 SGHVS, CDR2 FNYEAQ. V was pared by 3 bases and J by 7 bases, with 1 base of the junction left unmatched. The CDR3 region is CASSFSGSEQYF. CDR3 coding DNA: TGTGCCAGCAGCTTTAGCGGGAGTGAGCAGTACTTC. The full variable domain, completed using reference TRBV7-6 and TRBJ2-7, is GAGVSQSPRYKVTKRGQDVALRCDPISGHVSLYWYRQALGQGPEFLTYFNYEAQQDKSGLPNDRFSAERPEGSISTLTIQRTEQRDSAMYRCASSFSGSEQYFGPGTRLTVT.

This clonotype was counted at least ten times. The V call is TRBV7-9, the J call TRBJ1-2; possible D gene TRBD1, 5 bases. The germline V and J ends were trimmed by 1 base and 4 bases, with 13 bases remaining between them. The CDR3 runs 15 residues. Germline values: CDR1 SEHNR, CDR2 FQNEAQ (reference sequence). This chain's CDR3 is CASSLGQRVGYGYTF. CDR3 bases: TGTGCCAGCAGCTTAGGACAGCGTGTTGGCTATGGCTACACCTTC.

The chain is built from TRBV20-1 and TRBJ2-4; 9 bases are shared with TRBD1. CDR1 DFQATT and CDR2 SNEGSKA come from the germline V gene (reference sequence). The CDR3 covers 14 residues. The CDR3 DNA reads TGCAGCTCCACAGGGGGCGCAGCCAAAAACATTCAGTACTTC. Its translation is CSSTGGAAKNIQYF.